This T cell receptor (beta chain) was captured in a study of beta chain features in type 1 diabetes. Expressed TCRB transcripts were sequenced, since all the RNA that had been isolated was reverse transcribed. The repertoire was sequenced with immunoSEQ multiplex PCR; TCRdb's copy has only in-frame clones and lacks some. The top ten hold just under 0.04% of the sample, which has hundreds of thousands of clones, 11% to 15% seen once. Germline V gene data show CDR1 as MDHEN and CDR2 as SYDVKM. This CDR3 is 13 amino acids long. Trimming cost V 7 bases and J 3 bases, with 13 bases left between them. This clone was detected a few times. The target antigen is unknown. Regarding the study as a whole: There was a moderate but significant shortening of TCRB CDR3s in all four CD4+ subsets of Type 1 diabetes patients.

V usage is TRBV28 and J usage is TRBJ2-7, with D perhaps matching TRBD1 or TRBD2 (5 bases each). Sequenced: naive CD4+ T cells from blood. This clonotype was obtained from a man between 18 and 35 years old with type 1 diabetes. The CDR3 DNA sequence: TGTGCCAGCATGAGGGGCCGGCTCTACGAGCAGTACTTC. Translation gives CASMRGRLYEQYF.